The rows below give T cell receptor beta chains drawn from one sample of a study of blood T cell repertoires in COVID-19. The table came from immunoSEQ multiplex PCR; TCRdb's copy has only in-frame clones and leaves some out. The profile covers around 40,000 clones, with 80% to 90% appearing a single time and roughly 15% taken by the ten largest. What was sequenced was peripheral blood. Every receptor here comes from a human donor in a cohort sampled during active COVID-19. Both conserved end residues are part of each CDR3. Each record gives: clone size, V gene, J gene, D gene, CDR3 DNA, CDR3 protein. The D gene is left open where the match is weak. Some rows mark clone size as missing; the rest say once, few, many or name a class of expanded clone.

-	TRBV7-2	TRBJ1-3	-	TGTGCCAGCAGAGCACCCTCTGGAAACACCATATATTTT	CASRAPSGNTIYF
-	TRBV19	TRBJ2-7	TRBD1	TGTGCCAGTAGTACCAGAGGGGGCGTCCTCCCCTATTACGAGCAGTACTTC	CASSTRGGVLPYYEQYF
-	TRBV6-5	TRBJ1-1	TRBD1	TGTGCCAGTACAATTAGGACAGGGGGAACTGAAGCTTTCTTT	CASTIRTGGTEAFF
-	TRBV6-5	TRBJ2-7	-	TGTGCCAGCAGCCTAGTGGCAGGGCGAGAATACGAGCAGTACTTC	CASSLVAGREYEQYF
-	TRBV19	TRBJ2-1	-	TGTGCCAGTAGTACCGGGACACAACTTAGGGATGAGCAGTTCTTC	CASSTGTQLRDEQFF
-	TRBV25-1	TRBJ1-2	TRBD1	TGTGCCAGCAGTGAACCGGGACAGGGGGCGGGTGGCTACACCTTC	CASSEPGQGAGGYTF
few	TRBV5-1	TRBJ2-2	TRBD1	TGCGCCAGCAGCTTGCTGCCCCCGGGACAGGGAACCGGGGAGCTGTTTTTT	CASSLLPPGQGTGELFF
-	TRBV19	TRBJ1-1	-	TGTGCCAGTAGAGGCAGGGGGAACACTGAAGCTTTCTTT	CASRGRGNTEAFF
-	TRBV5-4	TRBJ2-3	TRBD2	TGTGCCAGCAGCCCGGCGAGGGGCGGGGGAAGCACAGATACGCAGTATTTT	CASSPARGGGSTDTQYF
-	TRBV6-4	TRBJ2-2	-	TGTGCCAGCAGGGGACAACCGAACACCGGGGAGCTGTTTTTT	CASRGQPNTGELFF
-	TRBV5-1	TRBJ1-6	TRBD1	TGCGCCAGCAGAGCGACAGGGGGCGACTCACCCCTCCACTTT	CASRATGGDSPLHF
-	TRBV2	TRBJ1-2	-	TGTGCCAGCAGTCCTGCCGCCTGGCATGGCTACACCTTC	CASSPAAWHGYTF
-	TRBV12-3/TRBV12-4	TRBJ2-5	-	TGTGCCAGCAGTCTCGGCGGGCAAGAGACCCAGTACTTC	CASSLGGQETQYF
-	TRBV19	TRBJ2-2	-	TGTGCCAGTAAGAGAACGTGGAACACCGGGGAGCTGTTTTTT	CASKRTWNTGELFF
-	TRBV11-2	TRBJ1-3	TRBD1	TGTGCCAGCAGCCAGAGGACAGGGGGAGGTGGAAACACCATATATTTT	CASSQRTGGGGNTIYF
-	TRBV4-1	TRBJ2-1	TRBD2	TGCGCCAGCAGCCAAGTAGCGGGGGAAGTGCGTAATGAGCAGTTCTTC	CASSQVAGEVRNEQFF
-	TRBV9	TRBJ1-3	-	TGTGCCAGCAGCGTAGGGTCAGGGCAAGCTGGAAACACCATATATTTT	CASSVGSGQAGNTIYF
-	TRBV2	TRBJ2-3	-	TGTGCCAGCAGTGAAATAGGGGGTAGCTCAGATACGCAGTATTTT	CASSEIGGSSDTQYF
-	TRBV3-1/TRBV3-2	TRBJ2-5	-	TGTGCCAGCAGCCAGGGACTTAGGGAGACCCAGTACTTC	CASSQGLRETQYF
-	TRBV2	TRBJ2-7	TRBD2	TGTGCCAGCACCCCTAGCGGGCGACCCTACGAGCAGTACTTC	CASTPSGRPYEQYF
-	TRBV5-5	TRBJ1-1	-	TGTGCCAGCAGCGCCAATCTTCAGGGGTTGGGCACTGAAGCTTTCTTT	CASSANLQGLGTEAFF
-	TRBV2	TRBJ1-2	TRBD1	TGTGCCAGCAGTGAATCTGGACAGGGGGTATGGGGCTACACCTTC	CASSESGQGVWGYTF
-	TRBV20-1	TRBJ1-1	-	TGCAGTGCTAACAGGGAAACTGAAGCTTTCTTT	CSANRETEAFF
-	TRBV2	TRBJ1-6	TRBD1	TGTGCCAGCAGGACAGGGGTTGGCTATAATTCACCCCTCCACTTT	CASRTGVGYNSPLHF
-	TRBV5-1	TRBJ2-3	TRBD2	TGCGCCAGCAGCTTGTTAGCGGGGAGCACAGATACGCAGTATTTT	CASSLLAGSTDTQYF
-	TRBV5-6	TRBJ2-3	-	TGTGCCAGCATCGGGGCACTACAGGGATTCGTCACAGATACGCAGTATTTT	CASIGALQGFVTDTQYF
-	TRBV10-3	TRBJ2-1	TRBD1	TGTGCCACCAGGGGACCGGGACAGAGAAAGGGCAATGAGCAGTTCTTC	CATRGPGQRKGNEQFF
once	TRBV10-3	TRBJ1-2	TRBD1	TGTGCCATCAGTGAGGGACAGGGGGCCTATGGCTACACCTTC	CAISEGQGAYGYTF
-	TRBV6-5	TRBJ2-7	TRBD1	TGTGCCAGCAGATTGGGGGGGACAGGGGTCTACGAGCAGTACTTC	CASRLGGTGVYEQYF
-	TRBV2	TRBJ1-2	-	TGTGCCAGCAGTGAACAGTCTTATGGCTACACCTTC	CASSEQSYGYTF
once	TRBV7-8	TRBJ2-5	-	TGTGCCAGCAGCTCTCGGACAGAAGAGACCCAGTACTTC	CASSSRTEETQYF
once	TRBV29-1	TRBJ2-1	-	TGCAGCGTTGACCCCGGCGGAAATGAGCAGTTCTTC	CSVDPGGNEQFF
-	TRBV5-1	TRBJ2-5	-	TGCGCCAGCAGCTTGGGGGGGCTCGTCCAAGAGACCCAGTACTTC	CASSLGGLVQETQYF
-	TRBV5-4	TRBJ2-1	TRBD2	TGTGCCAGCAGCGGGCGGGGGGGCCTCTCCTACAATGAGCAGTTCTTC	CASSGRGGLSYNEQFF
-	TRBV6-5	TRBJ2-3	-	TGTGCCAGCAACGACAGGAACCGAGCCACAGATACGCAGTATTTT	CASNDRNRATDTQYF
-	TRBV2	TRBJ2-7	-	TGTGCCAGCAGTGCGCGGGTCCCAGGAGGAGAGCAGTACTTC	CASSARVPGGEQYF
-	TRBV5-1	TRBJ2-3	-	TGCGCCAGCAGCCAGCGGGGACACACAGATACGCAGTATTTT	CASSQRGHTDTQYF
-	TRBV3-1/TRBV3-2	TRBJ1-3	-	TGTGCCAGCGCCCCGGGCAGGGGTTCTGGAAACACCATATATTTT	CASAPGRGSGNTIYF
-	TRBV6-4	TRBJ1-2	TRBD1	TGTGCCAGACCGGACAGGGAGTGCGGCTACACCTTC	CARPDRECGYTF
-	TRBV19	TRBJ1-1	-	TGTGCCAGTAGGTCCAGGGAAATGAACACTGAAGCTTTCTTT	CASRSREMNTEAFF
-	TRBV5-1	TRBJ2-1	TRBD2	TGCGCCAGCAGCTTGGGTTCTAGCGGGGGCCCAAGCTCCTACAATGAGCAGTTCTTC	CASSLGSSGGPSSYNEQFF
-	TRBV6-5	TRBJ1-3	-	TGTGCCAGCACCCCCCGAGTCTCTGGAAACACCATATATTTT	CASTPRVSGNTIYF
-	TRBV14	TRBJ2-5	TRBD1	TGTGCCAGATGGGACAGGGGGCGCTCAAAGACCCAGTACTTC	CARWDRGRSKTQYF
-	TRBV6-5	TRBJ2-5	TRBD2	TGTGCCAGCAGCGGCGGGGGGGAGACCCAGTACTTC	CASSGGGETQYF
-	TRBV19	TRBJ1-6	-	TGTGCCAGCCGACCTCCGGACAGTAATTCACCCCTCCACTTT	CASRPPDSNSPLHF
-	TRBV6-2/TRBV6-3	TRBJ2-7	TRBD1	TGTGCCAGCAGTTACTCGAGGACAGGCTACGAGCAGTACTTC	CASSYSRTGYEQYF
-	TRBV11-2	TRBJ1-5	TRBD1	TGTGCCAGCAGCTTCGGACAGGGGTACGGCAATCAGCCCCAGCATTTT	CASSFGQGYGNQPQHF
-	TRBV19	TRBJ2-2	-	TGTGCCAGTAGTATAACTCCCGGCACCGGGGAGCTGTTTTTT	CASSITPGTGELFF
-	TRBV5-8	TRBJ2-2	TRBD1	TGTGCCAGCAGCCCCGGACAGGTAGACACCGGGGAGCTGTTTTTT	CASSPGQVDTGELFF